These T cell receptor beta chains were read from a single sample in a study of cytomegalovirus exposure and HLA in healthy donors. The table came from immunoSEQ multiplex PCR; TCRdb's copy has only in-frame clones and leaves some out. The sample records about 130,000 clones, roughly 78% being singletons. Sequencing input: PBMCs. Receptor source: a man aged 30 to 39 in good health. CDR3s include the opening cysteine and the closing phenylalanine or tryptophan. Fields, in order: clone size, V gene, D gene, J gene, CDR3 DNA, CDR3 protein. The D gene is left open where the match is weak. Size values are once, few and many counts, or a class for expanded clones, and some rows have none.

NA	TRBV7-8	NA	TRBJ2-7	TGTGCCAGCAGCCCCGCGGGGCTCCCGGGTTCCGAGCAGTACTTC	CASSPAGLPGSEQYF
NA	TRBV5-1	NA	TRBJ2-1	TGCGCCAGCAGCTTGACCGCGCGAGAGCAGTTCTTC	CASSLTAREQFF
NA	TRBV18	NA	TRBJ2-7	TGTGCCAGCTCACCCCTAGCTTTGAGCTCCTACGAGCAGTACTTC	CASSPLALSSYEQYF
NA	TRBV6-4	NA	TRBJ1-5	TGTGCCAGCAGTCCTCGGATAGGCCACGGGCAGCCCCAGCATTTT	CASSPRIGHGQPQHF
NA	TRBV5-1	NA	TRBJ1-5	TGCGCCAGCAGCTTAACGGGAGAGAGGGATCAGCCCCAGCATTTT	CASSLTGERDQPQHF
NA	TRBV7-9	TRBD1	TRBJ2-3	TGTGCCAGCAGCTTAGCCCCGGGACAGGGGACAGATACGCAGTATTTT	CASSLAPGQGTDTQYF
NA	TRBV15	TRBD2	TRBJ2-1	TGTGCCACCAGCAGGGGGGGACTACCTATCAATGAGCAGTTCTTC	CATSRGGLPINEQFF
NA	TRBV7-6	TRBD2	TRBJ2-1	TGTGCCAGCAGCTTAGCCCTAAGCGGGAGTTATGTAAGGAATGAGCAGTTCTTC	CASSLALSGSYVRNEQFF
NA	TRBV11-3	TRBD1	TRBJ1-1	TGTGCCAGCAGCTGGAGGGGGCGCGTGGGGGACACTGAAGCTTTCTTT	CASSWRGRVGDTEAFF
NA	TRBV28	NA	TRBJ1-1	TGTGCCAGCACCCCGCTGGAGGAGGGTGAAGCTTTCTTT	CASTPLEEGEAFF
NA	TRBV6-4	NA	TRBJ1-1	TGTGCCAGCAGTGACTCGGGGGGCACTGAAGCTTTCTTT	CASSDSGGTEAFF
NA	TRBV30	NA	TRBJ2-3	TGTGCCTGGAGTCCCGTCCTTTTGGATACGCAGTATTTT	CAWSPVLLDTQYF
NA	TRBV7-9	NA	TRBJ2-7	TGTGCCAGCAGCTTAGGTTTCGGGGAGGACGAGCAGTACTTC	CASSLGFGEDEQYF
NA	TRBV19	TRBD2	TRBJ2-1	TGTGCCAGTAGTATAGATAGCGGGATCGGGGAGCAGTTCTTC	CASSIDSGIGEQFF
once	TRBV5-1	NA	TRBJ1-2	TGCGCCAGCACCCTTGCCGGGAGTAACTATGGCTACACCTTC	CASTLAGSNYGYTF
NA	TRBV27	TRBD2	TRBJ2-1	TGTGCCAGCAGTTCACGCCGTTCCGGGACTAGCGGGGGTTACAATGAGCAGTTCTTC	CASSSRRSGTSGGYNEQFF
NA	TRBV27	NA	TRBJ2-7	TGTGCCAGCAGTTTAGCTAAGACTGGACTCAATACTATCTACGAGCAGTACTTC	CASSLAKTGLNTIYEQYF
NA	TRBV6-5	NA	TRBJ1-3	TGTGCCAGCAGCCGCCTGGGGGCCCCAGGAAACACCATATATTTT	CASSRLGAPGNTIYF
NA	TRBV18	NA	TRBJ2-3	TGTGCCAGCTCACAATCCAAATTTCGGAGCACAGATACGCAGTATTTT	CASSQSKFRSTDTQYF
NA	TRBV25-1	NA	TRBJ2-1	TGTGCCAGCAGTGAAAAGCGGAGCTCCTACAATGAGCAGTTCTTC	CASSEKRSSYNEQFF
NA	TRBV6-5	NA	TRBJ2-5	TGTGCCAGCAGTCCTTCCCCCCGCTGGGAGCAGTACTTC	CASSPSPRWEQYF
NA	TRBV7-9	NA	TRBJ1-1	TGTTCCAGCAGCCTCCGCTGGGGGGGGCGGGACACTGAAGCTTTCTTT	CSSSLRWGGRDTEAFF
NA	TRBV5-1	TRBD2	TRBJ2-7	TGCGCCAGCAGCCCTCCTAGCGGAGTCTTCTACGAGCAGTACTTC	CASSPPSGVFYEQYF
once	TRBV28	NA	TRBJ2-2	TGTGCCAGCAGTATTAGCAGGGTCACCGGGGAGCTGTTTTTT	CASSISRVTGELFF
NA	TRBV28	TRBD1	TRBJ1-2	TGTGCCAGCAGGGGGACAGGCCCAGGGGCTAACTATGGCTACACCTTC	CASRGTGPGANYGYTF
NA	TRBV27	NA	TRBJ2-1	NA	CASSLGVAGGTVKFF
NA	TRBV19	NA	TRBJ2-7	TGTGCCAGTAGCCTGGGGGCTAACGAGCAGTACTTC	CASSLGANEQYF
NA	TRBV5-6	TRBD1	TRBJ2-1	TGTGCCAGCAGCTTGCTGACAGGGTCGTACAATGAGCAGTTCTTC	CASSLLTGSYNEQFF
NA	TRBV5-1	NA	TRBJ2-1	TGCGCCAGCAGCTTGGTCTACAGCTCCTACAATGAGCAGTTCTTC	CASSLVYSSYNEQFF
NA	TRBV7-8	TRBD1	TRBJ1-1	TGTGCCAGCACCACACAGGGGTACCCTGAAGCTTTCTTT	CASTTQGYPEAFF